What follows is one TCR beta chain and its context. This record comes from a study of blood T cell repertoires in COVID-19. Study context: From the United States, Italy and Spain came samples of acute and convalescent COVID-19. T cells, B-cell-depleted T cells, or PBMCs provided the cDNA or gDNA that served as material.

Per the original methods: The authors estimated nucleated cell counts from reference gene primer amplification. Method: immunoSEQ multiplex PCR; TCRdb's copy keeps in-frame clones and lacks some. V and J calls and clone size come straight from that table; D and trimming were deduced from the DNA. Among approximately 350,000 clones listed, about 89% were seen once. The germline V gene encodes CDR1 LGHNA and CDR2 YNFKEQ. The CDR3 runs 17 residues. With V trimmed by 1 base and J by 0 bases, 1 base remained unmatched. This receptor was obtained from a man between 40 and 49 years old with acute or convalescent COVID-19. The sequencing input was peripheral blood. The V gene is TRBV4-2, the J gene TRBJ2-1; the match to TRBD2 covers 12 bases. The CDR3 region is CASSQGTSGNSYNEQFF. The CDR3 nucleotides read TGTGCCAGCAGCCAAGGGACTAGCGGGAACTCCTACAATGAGCAGTTCTTC.